This T cell receptor (beta chain) was documented in a study of shared clonotypes between healthy human individuals. Study-wide background: The study used three CD4 naive, three CD4 memory, two CD8 naive and one CD8 memory plate per donor.

The assay ran at deep level. The authors loaded around 220 ng DNA, tens of thousands of T cell genomes, into sorted-subset replicate PCRs. Profiled with immunoSEQ multiplex PCR; TCRdb holds only in-frame clones, not every one. This sample has around 1.1 million clones, with 78% found just once. Study-level results: Roughly 4.6% of naive CD4 clonotypes were common to a few donors.

This clone has a handful of counts. Antigen specificity is unknown. Sequenced sample: memory CD4+ T cells from PBMCs. Described subset: CD45RA-negative fraction. This TCR was sampled from a man aged 18 to 29 in good health. Some clones in this sample may be carry-over from other donors' samples.

In DNA, the CDR3 is TGTGCCAGCAGTGACGTCAGGGGGAGGACTGAAGCTTTCTTT. It specifies CASSDVRGRTEAFF. The V gene is TRBV2, the J gene TRBJ1-1, with TRBD1 matching 7 bases. The germline CDR1 and CDR2 sequences are SNHLY and FYNNEI. With V trimmed by 3 bases and J by 5 bases, 6 bases remained unmatched. This CDR3 comprises 14 residues.